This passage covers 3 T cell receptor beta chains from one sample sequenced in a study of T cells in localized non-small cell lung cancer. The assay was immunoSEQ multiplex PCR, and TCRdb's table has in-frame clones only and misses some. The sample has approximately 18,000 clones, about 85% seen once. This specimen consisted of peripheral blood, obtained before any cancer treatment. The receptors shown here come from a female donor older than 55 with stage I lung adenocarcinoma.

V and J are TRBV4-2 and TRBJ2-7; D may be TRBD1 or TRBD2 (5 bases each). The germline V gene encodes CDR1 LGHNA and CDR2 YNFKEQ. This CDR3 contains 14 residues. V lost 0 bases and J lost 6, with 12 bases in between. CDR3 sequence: CASSQELGVVEQYF. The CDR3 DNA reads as TGTGCCAGCAGCCAAGAACTAGGGGTAGTCGAGCAGTACTTC.

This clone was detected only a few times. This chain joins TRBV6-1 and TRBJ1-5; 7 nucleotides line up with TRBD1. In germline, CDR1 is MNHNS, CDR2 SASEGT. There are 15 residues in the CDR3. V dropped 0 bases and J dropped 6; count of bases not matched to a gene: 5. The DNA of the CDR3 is TGTGCCAGCAGTGAAGCTGGGACAGCCGCTCAGCCCCAGCATTTT. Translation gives CASSEAGTAAQPQHF.

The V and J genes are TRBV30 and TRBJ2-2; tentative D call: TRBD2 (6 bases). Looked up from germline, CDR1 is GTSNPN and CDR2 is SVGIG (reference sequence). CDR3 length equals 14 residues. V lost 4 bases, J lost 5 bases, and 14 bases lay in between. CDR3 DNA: TGTGCCTGGAAGGAGGGGTCGGGGACCGGGGAGCTGTTTTTT. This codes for CAWKEGSGTGELFF.